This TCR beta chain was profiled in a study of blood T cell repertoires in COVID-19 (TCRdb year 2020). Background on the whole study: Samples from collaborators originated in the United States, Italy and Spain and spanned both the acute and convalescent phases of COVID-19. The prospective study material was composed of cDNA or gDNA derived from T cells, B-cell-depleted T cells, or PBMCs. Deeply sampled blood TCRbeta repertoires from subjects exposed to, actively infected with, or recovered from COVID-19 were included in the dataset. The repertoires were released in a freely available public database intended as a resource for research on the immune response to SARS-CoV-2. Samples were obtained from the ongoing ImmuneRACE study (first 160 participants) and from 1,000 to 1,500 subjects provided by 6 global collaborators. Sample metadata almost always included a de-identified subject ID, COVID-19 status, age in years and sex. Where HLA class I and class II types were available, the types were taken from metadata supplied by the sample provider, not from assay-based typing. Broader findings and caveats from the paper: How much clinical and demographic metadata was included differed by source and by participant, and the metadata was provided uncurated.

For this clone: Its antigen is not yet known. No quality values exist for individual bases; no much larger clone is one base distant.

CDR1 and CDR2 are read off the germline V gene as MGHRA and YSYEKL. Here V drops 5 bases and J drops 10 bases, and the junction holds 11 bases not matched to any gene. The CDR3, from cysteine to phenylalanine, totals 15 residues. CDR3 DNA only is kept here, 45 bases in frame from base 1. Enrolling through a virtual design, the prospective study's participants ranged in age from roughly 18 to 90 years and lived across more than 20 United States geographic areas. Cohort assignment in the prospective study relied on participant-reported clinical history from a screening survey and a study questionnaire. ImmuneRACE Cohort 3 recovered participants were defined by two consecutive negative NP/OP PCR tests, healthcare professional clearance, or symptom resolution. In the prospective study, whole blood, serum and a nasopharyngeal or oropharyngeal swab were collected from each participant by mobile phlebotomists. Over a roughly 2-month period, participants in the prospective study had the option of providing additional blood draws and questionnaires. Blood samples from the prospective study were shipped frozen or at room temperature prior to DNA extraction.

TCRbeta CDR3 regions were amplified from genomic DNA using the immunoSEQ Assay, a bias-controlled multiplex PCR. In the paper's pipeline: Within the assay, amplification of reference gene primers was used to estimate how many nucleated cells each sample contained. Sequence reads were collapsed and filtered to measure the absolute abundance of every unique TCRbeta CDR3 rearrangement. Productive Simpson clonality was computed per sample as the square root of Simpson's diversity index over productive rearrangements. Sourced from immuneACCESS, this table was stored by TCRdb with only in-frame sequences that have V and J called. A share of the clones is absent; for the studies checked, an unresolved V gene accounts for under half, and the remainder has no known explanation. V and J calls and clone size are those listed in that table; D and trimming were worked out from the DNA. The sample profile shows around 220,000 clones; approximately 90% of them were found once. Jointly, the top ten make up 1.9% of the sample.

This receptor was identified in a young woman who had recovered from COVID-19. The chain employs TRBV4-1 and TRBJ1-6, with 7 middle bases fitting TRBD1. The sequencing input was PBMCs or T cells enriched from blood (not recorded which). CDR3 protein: CASSNRQGFGSPLHF. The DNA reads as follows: TGCGCCAGCAGCAATAGACAGGGATTCGGGTCACCCCTCCACTTT.